This section outlines one T cell receptor (beta chain) sequence together with its context. The specificity of this receptor is unknown. The sample holds no much larger clone one base away, and base qualities are not on file. The cohort comprised some 680 healthy bone marrow donors. Cohort members were all nominally healthy when sampled, although unrecorded immune exposures were likely present. The donor tested CMV seronegative, placing the donor among the 300 to 400 seronegative members of the cohort. Every donor gave a peripheral blood sample, and the peripheral blood mononuclear cells from that sample were used for TCR beta sequencing. The Qiagen DNeasy Blood Extraction Kit was used to extract genomic DNA from the blood cell samples. The germline V gene provides CDR1 KGHSH and CDR2 LQKENI. Measured from the cysteine to the phenylalanine, the CDR3 is 16 residues long. The sequence is cut down to CDR3 DNA, 48 bases in frame from base 1. At the junction V is shortened by 1 base and J by 4 bases; bases outside the gene matches: 5.

The data stem from a study of cytomegalovirus exposure and HLA in healthy donors (dated by TCRdb to the late 2010s). Broadly, across the study: According to an earlier analysis of several hundred of the donors, roughly 180 million T cells yielded 117 million unique TCR beta sequences and about 280 Gb of sequence data. A later genetic analysis used genome-wide SNP genotypes for about three fifths of the 666 donors, treating that subset as a discovery cohort. Four to six DR-DQ haplotypes were handled as single units for association and clustering, since linkage in the cohort was strong. The number of donors typed differed by locus, with 629-630 for A, B, C, DRB1 and DQB1, more than 500 for DQA1, 600 to 610 for DPA1, and under 490 for DPB1. The T cell repertoires of some 700 subjects were profiled by immunosequencing and related to cytomegalovirus serostatus. HLA typing included class I and class II loci at four-digit resolution. The study was designed to test whether signatures of past pathogen exposure could be identified by cataloging public T cell receptors. In the later analysis, no new phenotypic data were used to find candidate immune exposures; instead, reliance was placed on TCR beta sequences and their occurrence across donors. In an earlier analysis of 550 to 700 of the donors, high-throughput TCR beta sequencing was used to judge whether each TCR beta V gene segment behaved as functional or pseudogenic. High-throughput TCR immunosequencing, statistical association of individual TCRs with disease status, and machine learning were combined to predict cytomegalovirus infection status. Of the 350 to 450 genotyped donors, 81% were placed in the genetic ancestry cluster associated with self-reported Caucasian donors. Besides the first cohort of around 670 subjects, a separate validation cohort made up of 120 different subjects was used. All discovery cohort repertoires had been generated using a single sequencing platform. Donor age, sex, ethnicity and CMV serostatus were collected together with the repertoire data. In a later analysis, previously published TCR beta repertoires from 666 donors were re-analyzed and high-resolution HLA genotyping was added so that TCR occurrence patterns could be studied. Among 398 genotyped donors of the cohort, an average of approximately 250,000 unique TCR beta nucleotide sequences were sequenced per donor, roughly a sixth of them non-productive. An early release that covered several hundred HLA-typed donors contained around 300 gigabases of sequencing data and tens of millions of unique TCR sequences. What the study reported, not specific to this receptor: Because HLA typing was missing for some donors at each locus, association tests included only the typed subset. Compared with the approximately 720-donor mean, donors in an Asian-associated ancestry cluster had fewer N-insertions in productive TCRs, according to a later genetic analysis. An association between a missense DCLRE1C variant and V-gene and J-gene trimming of TCR beta chains was found in a later genetic analysis and replicated in an independent cohort. According to a later analysis, TCR association rates differed among HLA loci, with DRB1 alleles showing the most associated TCRs and HLA-C alleles showing the fewest. According to a later analysis, parvovirus B19, influenza, CMV and Epstein-Barr virus appeared linked to several top co-occurrence clusters. In the study, around 150 TCR beta chains were listed as associated with cytomegalovirus. In vitro tests confirmed that three of the cytomegalovirus-associated TCR beta chains recognize cytomegalovirus antigens. This cohort had only TCR beta chains sequenced, and the lack of alpha or paired-chain data limited which features could be detected. According to the authors, the approach could potentially be generalized to other disease states and immunological phenotypes. A further reported finding was that TCR beta sequences accurately predicted the HLA-A and HLA-B alleles for most subjects in the first cohort. In both the original and validation cohorts, the classifier was reported to diagnose cytomegalovirus status with high specificity and sensitivity. Linkage disequilibrium might explain the correlated functional status among segregating V segments, but an unknown experimental factor could not be excluded. When HLA alleles, especially DR and DQ, strongly co-occurred, TCR associations were difficult to assign to individual alleles. In a later analysis, some 18,000 TCR beta sequences were associated with specific HLA alleles at a false discovery rate of 0.05. A cluster of highly shared sequence variants was judged likely to be a technical artifact of the sequencing pipeline. Presence/absence analyses assumed roughly uniform sequencing depth across donors, an assumption that may not hold. Because the 87-base-pair reads could not distinguish some IMGT-functional V segments, including TRBV6-2 and TRBV6-3, those segments were excluded. An earlier analysis of roughly 570 of the donors showed that most TCR beta V segments appeared in productive rearrangements either about 90% or about 30% of the time, which broadly matched IMGT annotations. The earlier analysis of a few hundred of the donors excluded 15 to 20 rarely observed V segments, including chromosome 9 orphons, because counts were too low. Most TCR sequences were observed very rarely across donors, whereas some public TCRs were present in many individuals. CMV serostatus was the only immune exposure information available for the cohort. A later analysis found that most CMV-associated TCR beta chains appeared HLA-restricted, with HLA associations seemingly driven largely by CMV exposure. In a later analysis, HLA-associated TCR beta chains showed more clonal expansion and lower generation probabilities than non-associated chains that were equally common.

The protocol used for the library was the immunoSEQ multiplex PCR assay. A mixture of 60 forward primers for TCR Vbeta segments and 13 reverse primers for TCR Jbeta segments was used in the multiplex PCR. A multiplex PCR assay on genomic DNA amplified the CDR3 region of rearranged TCR beta genes. The Illumina HiSeq System was used to sequence the amplified TCR beta libraries as 87-base-pair reads. Per the authors' processing: A later analysis tallied tens of millions of unique TCR beta chains across the 666 repertoires, and roughly 11 million of those chains were shared by two or more donors. Raw reads were error-corrected and collapsed into unique sequences with a nearest-neighbor algorithm that merged closely related sequences to remove PCR and sequencing errors. V, D and J gene segments were assigned by aligning CDR3 sequences to IMGT reference sequences. For a sequence to be retained, a match of at least six nucleotides to both a V gene segment and a J gene segment was required. Rearrangements were called productive when the CDR3 lacked stop codons and stayed in frame with V and J; all others were non-productive. CDR3 was defined according to IMGT convention as the region running from the second conserved V-encoded cysteine to the conserved J-encoded phenylalanine. In an earlier analysis of around 600 of the donors, sequences lacking an unambiguous match to a single V gene segment were excluded. An earlier analysis of about 590 of the donors classified V segments as functional when productive rearrangements were above 56.7% and as segregating when the standard deviation between donors was above 5%. A statistical classification framework was built to diagnose cytomegalovirus status from the catalog of TCR beta chain sequences. In a later analysis, TCR nucleotide sequences were compared against IMGT/GENE-DB human TR gene sequences so that V and J genes could be assigned. A later analysis assigned CDR3 sequences and most-parsimonious VDJ recombination scenarios with the TCRdist pipeline. In a later analysis, every TCR beta chain was defined by the combination of its CDR3 amino acid sequence and its V-gene family, and reads without a unique V-gene family were dropped. As a way to deal with suspected cross-contamination and a sequencing artifact, a later analysis dropped 450 to 600 nucleotide sequences that were highly shared and had low generation probability. A later analysis calculated a clonal expansion index for each public chain from normalized within-repertoire ranks of inferred template counts. Generation probabilities in a later analysis came from a VDJ recombination model fitted to out-of-frame rearrangements, and those results were checked against IGoR. In a later analysis, TCR-TCR, TCR-HLA and TCR-CMV co-occurrence was scored with hypergeometric tests, and a repertoire-size bias correction was applied to TCR pairs. False discovery rates were estimated in a later analysis by permuting HLA or CMV assignments 20 times. A later analysis grouped co-occurring TCRs with DBSCAN, adding TCRdist sequence similarity when clustering within HLA-allele-positive subsets. Repertoires with fewer than 30,000 or more than 120,000 public chains, plus five repertoires with anomalous nucleotide sharing, were excluded from co-occurrence clustering. Entries here come from immuneACCESS through TCRdb and include only in-frame sequences with V and J called. Some clones fail to appear in such tables; in the studies checked, an unresolved V gene covers under half of the shortfall, and the cause of the remainder is unknown. Clonal size and the V and J genes are those of that table, whereas D and trimming came from the DNA. Within this sample are 210,000 or so clones, with 78% of them counted one time only. The ten largest clones capture approximately 0.49% of the sample.

What was sequenced was PBMCs. This clonotype was sampled from a boy aged 10-17 years in good health and CMV-seronegative. This chain joins TRBV18 to TRBJ1-5; 9 nucleotides in the junction match TRBD1. The CDR3 region reads CASSPLGQGPNQPQHF. The sequenced DNA is TGTGCCAGCTCACCACTGGGACAGGGCCCTAATCAGCCCCAGCATTTT.